This is a list of T cell receptor beta chains from one sample in a study of identical twins. TCRdb re-called the 5' RACE reads through MiXCR, storing one row per CDR3 protein. In the table there are around 140,000 distinct CDR3 sequences, around 3.6% of which are singletons. Sequences were obtained from memory T cells sorted from blood. These receptors all come from a man aged 18 to 29 in good health. The CDR3 runs from the conserved cysteine through the conserved F or W. A D gene is named only where the DNA matches it firmly. The size field is filled for only some rows; it gives once, few, many or a size class.

D gene	J gene	V gene	clone size	CDR3 protein	CDR3 DNA
TRBD1	TRBJ2-7	TRBV7-9	many	CASSLPRGPRSYEQYF	TGTGCCAGCAGCCTCCCCAGGGGGCCTCGCAGCTACGAGCAGTACTTC
.	TRBJ2-5	TRBV5-1	few	CASSFAQGRFETQYF	TGCGCCAGCAGCTTTGCTCAGGGGAGGTTTGAGACCCAGTACTTC
.	TRBJ1-1	TRBV7-9	many	CASSLDPNTEAFF	TGTGCCAGCAGCTTAGATCCGAACACTGAAGCTTTCTTT
.	TRBJ2-1	TRBV4-1	many	CASSQVDLVVFREQFF	TGCGCCAGCAGCCAAGTGGACTTGGTCGTCTTCCGTGAGCAGTTCTTC
TRBD1	TRBJ1-2	TRBV5-4	many	CASSFDRAGYTF	TGTGCCAGCAGCTTTGACAGGGCTGGCTACACCTTC
TRBD1	TRBJ1-5	TRBV3-1	.	CASSQGGTGVDQPQHF	TGTGCCAGCAGCCAAGGCGGGACAGGGGTGGATCAGCCCCAGCATTTT
.	TRBJ2-3	TRBV6-5	many	CASSYSGDTDTQYF	TGTGCCAGCAGTTACAGTGGAGACACAGATACGCAGTATTTT
TRBD2	TRBJ2-7	TRBV4-2	many	CASSQLLARSSYEQYF	TGTGCCAGCAGCCAGCTACTAGCGCGAAGCTCCTACGAGCAGTACTTC
.	TRBJ2-7	TRBV12-3/TRBV12-4	many	CATSPLVGTYEQYF	TGTGCCACCAGCCCTCTAGTCGGTACCTACGAGCAGTACTTC
.	TRBJ2-1	TRBV3-1	few	CASSQARARSYNEQFF	TGTGCCAGCAGCCAAGCTAGGGCCCGCTCCTACAATGAGCAGTTCTTC
TRBD1	TRBJ1-2	TRBV29-1	many	CSVATGVQYGYTF	TGCAGCGTCGCGACAGGGGTCCAATATGGCTACACCTTC
TRBD2	TRBJ2-5	TRBV5-1	many	CASSLGSSGSETQYF	TGCGCCAGCAGCTTGGGTAGTAGCGGGAGTGAGACCCAGTACTTC
.	TRBJ1-5	TRBV6-2/TRBV6-3	few	CASSYLGSERGQPQHF	TGTGCCAGCAGTTACCTCGGGAGTGAACGGGGTCAGCCCCAGCATTTT
TRBD1	TRBJ1-5	TRBV18	many	CASSHAPTGGEPQHF	TGTGCCAGCTCACATGCTCCTACAGGGGGCGAGCCCCAGCATTTT
TRBD2	TRBJ2-1	TRBV7-3	few	CASSLTASGRAFNEQFF	TGTGCCAGCAGCTTAACCGCGAGCGGGAGGGCTTTCAATGAGCAGTTCTTC
.	TRBJ1-6	TRBV7-8	many	CASSSGQLNSPLHF	TGTGCCAGCAGCTCGGGACAATTGAATTCACCCCTCCACTTT
TRBD2	TRBJ2-3	TRBV4-1	many	CASSQDGTGGRTDTQYF	TGCGCCAGCAGCCAAGATGGTACGGGAGGCCGCACAGATACGCAGTATTTT
TRBD2	TRBJ2-4	TRBV20-1	many	CSARDLEGWLAGGLAKNIQYF	TGCAGTGCTAGAGACCTAGAAGGCTGGCTAGCGGGAGGTCTAGCCAAAAACATTCAGTACTTC
TRBD1	TRBJ2-3	TRBV7-9	few	CASTTQGASTDTQYF	TGTGCCAGCACCACACAGGGGGCTAGCACAGATACGCAGTATTTT
.	TRBJ1-1	TRBV18	many	CASSPTKGGGEAFF	TGTGCCAGCTCACCAACAAAAGGGGGTGGTGAAGCTTTCTTT
TRBD2	TRBJ2-2	TRBV12-3/TRBV12-4	many	CASSAGLALTGELFF	TGTGCCAGCAGTGCGGGACTAGCGCTCACCGGGGAGCTGTTTTTT
.	TRBJ2-1	TRBV19	many	CASAHDRSSYNEQFF	TGTGCCAGTGCCCATGACAGGAGCTCCTACAATGAGCAGTTCTTC
.	TRBJ2-3	TRBV27	many	CASSLSPDPADTQYF	TGTGCCAGCAGTTTATCTCCGGATCCTGCAGATACGCAGTATTTT
.	TRBJ1-5	TRBV5-1	many	CASSLGPLSNQPQHF	TGCGCCAGCAGCTTGGGACCGCTTAGCAATCAGCCCCAGCATTTT
.	TRBJ2-7	TRBV28	many	CASRESGRQSSYEQYF	TGTGCCAGCAGAGAGTCGGGGCGGCAGAGCTCCTACGAGCAGTACTTC